The present T cell receptor beta chain was sequenced within a study of blood T cells in healthy people across ages. Overall study: Per every two T cells, about one barcoded beta molecule was captured by template switching.

Using a J-beta primer mix together with a sample-barcoded 5' primer, a second PCR was run for 7 to 11 cycles. TCRdb processed the 5' RACE reads anew with MiXCR; each CDR3 protein has one entry. The data contain approximately 810,000 distinct CDR3 sequences, about 36% of them singletons. Findings and limits, study-wide: A strong correlation was found between TCR beta diversity and the percentage of naive T cells.

Each sample gave at least 6.5 million isolated PBMCs. This CDR3 has 14 amino acids. The V gene's germline CDR1 is MDHEN and CDR2 SYDVKM. The germline V and J ends were trimmed by 5 bases and 3 bases, with 14 bases remaining between them. In regard to this clonotype: Its target is unknown.

The receptor comes from a man in his late teens or twenties in good health. The chain is built from TRBV28 and TRBJ2-7, with D tentatively TRBD1 (5 bases). Sequenced input: blood. CDR3 protein: CASSNKDIHYEQYF. The CDR3, as DNA: TGTGCCAGCAGTAACAAGGACATTCACTACGAGCAGTACTTC.